Sequencing of this T cell receptor beta chain was carried out in a study of shared clonotypes between healthy human individuals. For the study at large: Samples came from a couple of female and three male donors aged 18 to 49. Whole-study findings and limits: What limited the represented genetic and exposure-history diversity was the small number of donors.

Assay used: immunoSEQ multiplex PCR; TCRdb lists only in-frame clones, some missing. The sample has around 940,000 clones; 76% are singletons. Per the germline V gene, CDR1 is MNHNY and CDR2 is SVGAGI (reference sequence). V dropped 5 bases and J dropped 7 bases, with 14 bases sitting between them. This CDR3 has 13 amino acids. In the CD4+ fraction, cells were divided into CD45RA+ naive and CD45RA-negative memory subsets. In regard to this clone: Its specificity is not known.

This chain connects TRBV6-6 to TRBJ1-1, with D uncertain. The source material was memory CD4+ T cells sorted from blood. Subset: CD45RA-negative fraction. The sequence was collected from a young man in good health. CDR3 loop: CASSPDIKLEAFF. In nucleotides, the CDR3 is TGTGCCAGCAGTCCCGACATCAAGCTTGAAGCTTTCTTT.